Listed below are T cell receptor beta chains from one sample, sequenced in a study of T cell responses to AZD1222 COVID-19 vaccine. Clones were read by immunoSEQ multiplex PCR, and TCRdb kept only the in-frame ones, dropping some. The sample gives tens of thousands of clones, approximately 88% of which show up once; around 15% is in the top ten. The sequenced sample was peripheral blood, obtained on day 0 of AZD1222 vaccination. All receptors derive from an adult in good health. The CDR3 runs from the conserved cysteine through the conserved F or W. The D gene is left open where the match is weak. Some rows have no size entry. The others give once, few or many, or a class for an expanded clone.

j_gene: TRBJ2-7
d_gene: .
v_gene: TRBV21-1
abundance: .
CDR3nt: TGTGCCAGCAGCAACTGTGGGCCACCCTCCTACGAGCAGTACTTC
CDR3aa: CASSNCGPPSYEQYF

j_gene: TRBJ1-5
d_gene: .
v_gene: TRBV5-5
abundance: .
CDR3nt: TGTGCCAGCAGCTTGGGCGCAGGACCAAATCAGCCCCAGCATTTT
CDR3aa: CASSLGAGPNQPQHF

j_gene: TRBJ1-5
d_gene: .
v_gene: TRBV6-2/TRBV6-3
abundance: .
CDR3nt: TGTGCCAGCACCCCCCGAGCAGGCGAATCAGCCCAGCATTTT
CDR3aa: CASTPRAGESAQHF

j_gene: TRBJ2-5
d_gene: .
v_gene: TRBV27
abundance: .
CDR3nt: TGTGCCAGCAGAGTTCGGGCAGGGGGAGGGATGCGGTACCAAGAGACCCAGTACTTC
CDR3aa: CASRVRAGGGMRYQETQYF

j_gene: TRBJ1-2
d_gene: .
v_gene: TRBV14
abundance: .
CDR3nt: TGTGCCAGCAGACCGACCTGGGGGGGCCGTGGCTACACCTTC
CDR3aa: CASRPTWGGRGYTF

j_gene: TRBJ1-2
d_gene: .
v_gene: TRBV7-2
abundance: .
CDR3nt: TGTGCCAGCAGCTTAGTAGGCGGGTCTAGCGGCTACACCTTC
CDR3aa: CASSLVGGSSGYTF

j_gene: TRBJ1-3
d_gene: .
v_gene: TRBV27
abundance: .
CDR3nt: TGTGCCAGCAGTCCCGTTGGCTCTGGAAACACCATATATTTT
CDR3aa: CASSPVGSGNTIYF

j_gene: TRBJ2-2
d_gene: .
v_gene: TRBV7-9
abundance: .
CDR3nt: TGTGCCAGCAGTCTTGGCCAGAACACCGGGGAGCTGTTTTTT
CDR3aa: CASSLGQNTGELFF

j_gene: TRBJ2-1
d_gene: TRBD2
v_gene: TRBV19
abundance: .
CDR3nt: TGTGCCAGTAGTACCCCTAGCGGGAGGCTCTACAATGAGCAGTTCTTC
CDR3aa: CASSTPSGRLYNEQFF

j_gene: TRBJ1-3
d_gene: .
v_gene: TRBV10-3
abundance: few
CDR3nt: TGTGCCATCAGTGAGGCAGTCTCTGGAAACACCATATATTTT
CDR3aa: CAISEAVSGNTIYF

j_gene: TRBJ2-4
d_gene: .
v_gene: TRBV7-2
abundance: .
CDR3nt: TGTGCCAGCAGCTTAGCGGCGGGACTGGAGCAGTACTTC
CDR3aa: CASSLAAGLEQYF

j_gene: TRBJ2-6
d_gene: TRBD1
v_gene: TRBV2
abundance: few
CDR3nt: TGTGCCAGCTCGACAGGGGGCCATGGGGCCAACGTCCTGACTTTC
CDR3aa: CASSTGGHGANVLTF

j_gene: TRBJ1-2
d_gene: .
v_gene: TRBV15
abundance: .
CDR3nt: TGTGCCACCAGCAGAGATCCCAGACAGTTCTATGGCTACACCTTC
CDR3aa: CATSRDPRQFYGYTF

j_gene: TRBJ1-6
d_gene: .
v_gene: TRBV5-1
abundance: .
CDR3nt: TGCGCCAGCAGCGACAGTCTGAATTCACCCCTCCACTTT
CDR3aa: CASSDSLNSPLHF

j_gene: TRBJ1-4
d_gene: TRBD1
v_gene: TRBV5-1
abundance: .
CDR3nt: TGCGCCAGCAGCTTCACCGGGACAGGGAATACCTATGAAAAACTGTTTTTT
CDR3aa: CASSFTGTGNTYEKLFF

j_gene: TRBJ1-1
d_gene: .
v_gene: TRBV24-1
abundance: once
CDR3nt: TGTGCCACCTCGTGGGGAGCGAACACTGAAGCTTTCTTT
CDR3aa: CATSWGANTEAFF

j_gene: TRBJ2-5
d_gene: TRBD1
v_gene: TRBV5-8
abundance: .
CDR3nt: TGTGCCAGCAGCCCCCGGGACAGGCCGCAGTACTTC
CDR3aa: CASSPRDRPQYF

j_gene: TRBJ2-5
d_gene: TRBD2
v_gene: TRBV19
abundance: .
CDR3nt: TGTGCCAGTAGTTTAAGGACTAGCGGGAGAGAGACCCAGTACTTC
CDR3aa: CASSLRTSGRETQYF

j_gene: TRBJ2-2
d_gene: .
v_gene: TRBV7-9
abundance: .
CDR3nt: TGTGCCAGCAGCCATCAGGCCGGGGAGCTGTTTTTT
CDR3aa: CASSHQAGELFF

j_gene: TRBJ2-7
d_gene: TRBD2
v_gene: TRBV4-1
abundance: once
CDR3nt: TGCGCCAGCAGCCAACTCGACTTCCTTGGGGCGGGAGGGTACGAGCAGTACTTC
CDR3aa: CASSQLDFLGAGGYEQYF

j_gene: TRBJ2-2
d_gene: TRBD2
v_gene: TRBV5-4
abundance: .
CDR3nt: TGTGCCAGCAGCTTTGGGGCTAGCGGGTCGAACACCGGGGAGCTGTTTTTT
CDR3aa: CASSFGASGSNTGELFF

j_gene: TRBJ1-1
d_gene: TRBD1
v_gene: TRBV7-8
abundance: .
CDR3nt: TGTGCCAGCAGCTTCCAGACAGGGAGGACTGAAGCTTTCTTT
CDR3aa: CASSFQTGRTEAFF

j_gene: TRBJ2-7
d_gene: .
v_gene: TRBV27
abundance: .
CDR3nt: TGTGCCAGCAGCCGCAACTTGGGGGACGACGAGCAGTACTTC
CDR3aa: CASSRNLGDDEQYF

j_gene: TRBJ2-3
d_gene: .
v_gene: TRBV7-6
abundance: once
CDR3nt: TGTGCCAGCAGCTTTGGAGGAGATACGCAGTATTTT
CDR3aa: CASSFGGDTQYF

j_gene: TRBJ2-7
d_gene: .
v_gene: TRBV19
abundance: .
CDR3nt: TGTGCCAGTAGTCCCCAACGGGCCATCTACGAGCAGTACTTC
CDR3aa: CASSPQRAIYEQYF

j_gene: TRBJ1-2
d_gene: TRBD1
v_gene: TRBV4-2
abundance: .
CDR3nt: TGTGCCAGCAGCCCCGCCCGGGACAGTAACTATGGCTACACCTTC
CDR3aa: CASSPARDSNYGYTF

j_gene: TRBJ2-2
d_gene: .
v_gene: TRBV4-1
abundance: .
CDR3nt: TGCGCCAGCAGCCCCGCGGGGGCCACCGGGGAGCTGTTTTTT
CDR3aa: CASSPAGATGELFF